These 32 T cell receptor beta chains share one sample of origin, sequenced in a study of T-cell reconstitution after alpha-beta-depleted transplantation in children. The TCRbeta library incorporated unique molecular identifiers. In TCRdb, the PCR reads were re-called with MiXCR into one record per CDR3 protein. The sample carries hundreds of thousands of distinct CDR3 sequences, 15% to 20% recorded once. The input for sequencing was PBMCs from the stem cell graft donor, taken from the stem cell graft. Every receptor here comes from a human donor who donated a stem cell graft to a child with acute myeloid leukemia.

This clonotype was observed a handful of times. As DNA, the CDR3 is TGTGCCAGCACGGACAGGGGCCGCTACAATGAGCAGTTCTTC. Protein sequence: CASTDRGRYNEQFF. The V gene is TRBV12-3 or TRBV12-4, the J gene TRBJ2-1; TRBD1 agrees at 9 bases. J lost 3 bases, V lost 7 bases, and 4 bases had no gene match. The CDR3 has 14 residues.

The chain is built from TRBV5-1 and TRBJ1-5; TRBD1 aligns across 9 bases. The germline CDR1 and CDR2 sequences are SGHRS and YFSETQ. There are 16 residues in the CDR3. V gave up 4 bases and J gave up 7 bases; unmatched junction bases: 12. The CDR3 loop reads CASSPQPGQGLQPQHF. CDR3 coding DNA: TGCGCCAGCAGCCCGCAACCGGGACAGGGTTTGCAGCCCCAGCATTTT.

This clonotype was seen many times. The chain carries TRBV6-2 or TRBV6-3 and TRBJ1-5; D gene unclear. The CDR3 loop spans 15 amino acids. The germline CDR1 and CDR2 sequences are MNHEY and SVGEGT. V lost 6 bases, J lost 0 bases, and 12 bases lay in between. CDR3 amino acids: CASRTSGVSNQPQHF. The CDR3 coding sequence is TGTGCCAGCAGGACCTCAGGAGTTAGCAATCAGCCCCAGCATTTT.

CDR3 bases: TGTGCCAGCAGCCAAGTTAGGAGCTCCTACAATGAGCAGTTCTTC. It codes for CASSQVRSSYNEQFF. The rearrangement joins TRBV4-2 to TRBJ2-1; D not certain. Germline CDR1 and CDR2: LGHNA and YNFKEQ. V was pared by 1 base and J by 0 bases, with 7 bases between. There are 15 residues in the CDR3.

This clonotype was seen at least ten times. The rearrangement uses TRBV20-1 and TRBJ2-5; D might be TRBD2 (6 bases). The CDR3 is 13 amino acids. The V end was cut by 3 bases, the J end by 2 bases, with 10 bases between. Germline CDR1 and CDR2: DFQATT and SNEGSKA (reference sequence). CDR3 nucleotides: TGCAGTGCTAGCGGGGGATTTCAAGAGACCCAGTACTTC. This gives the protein CSASGGFQETQYF.

The CDR3 nucleotides read TGCGCCAGCAGACTGACAGGTGAAGCTTTCTTT. Its translation is CASRLTGEAFF. The chain couples TRBV5-1 to TRBJ1-1, with D maybe TRBD1 (6 bases). The CDR3 contains 11 residues. Germline CDR1 and CDR2: SGHRS and YFSETQ. Trimming cost V 5 bases and J 7 bases, with 9 bases left between them.

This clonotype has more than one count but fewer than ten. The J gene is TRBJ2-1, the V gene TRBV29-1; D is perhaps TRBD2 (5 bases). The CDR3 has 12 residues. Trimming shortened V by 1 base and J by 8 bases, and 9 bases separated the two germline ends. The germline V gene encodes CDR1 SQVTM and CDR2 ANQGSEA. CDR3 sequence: CSVEVQEDEQFF. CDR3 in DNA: TGCAGCGTTGAAGTCCAGGAGGATGAGCAGTTCTTC.

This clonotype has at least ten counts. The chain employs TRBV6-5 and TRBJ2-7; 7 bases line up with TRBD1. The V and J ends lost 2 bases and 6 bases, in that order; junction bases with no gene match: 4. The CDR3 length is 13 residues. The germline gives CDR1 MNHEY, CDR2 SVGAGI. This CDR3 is CASSYATGAEQYV. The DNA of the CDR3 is TGTGCCAGCAGTTACGCCACAGGGGCCGAGCAGTACGTC.

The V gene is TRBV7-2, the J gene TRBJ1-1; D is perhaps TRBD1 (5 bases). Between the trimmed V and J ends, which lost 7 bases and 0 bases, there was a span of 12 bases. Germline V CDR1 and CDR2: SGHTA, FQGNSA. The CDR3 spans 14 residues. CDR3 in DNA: TGTGCCAGCACCGCGCCAGGGCTGAACACTGAAGCTTTCTTT. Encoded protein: CASTAPGLNTEAFF.

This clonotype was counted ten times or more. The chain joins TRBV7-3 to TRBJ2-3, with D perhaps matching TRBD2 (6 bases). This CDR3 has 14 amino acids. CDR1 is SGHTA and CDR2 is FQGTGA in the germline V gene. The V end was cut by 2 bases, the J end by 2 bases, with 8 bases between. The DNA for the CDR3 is TGTGCCAGCAGCTTATCGGGACTCACAGATACGCAGTATTTT. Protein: CASSLSGLTDTQYF.

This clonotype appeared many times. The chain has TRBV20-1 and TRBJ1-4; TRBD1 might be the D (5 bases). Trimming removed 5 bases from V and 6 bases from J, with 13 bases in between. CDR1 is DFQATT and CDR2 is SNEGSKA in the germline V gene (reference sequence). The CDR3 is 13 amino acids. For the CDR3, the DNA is TGCAGTGCTCCGGGGGTAGGGGATGAAAAACTGTTTTTT. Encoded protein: CSAPGVGDEKLFF.

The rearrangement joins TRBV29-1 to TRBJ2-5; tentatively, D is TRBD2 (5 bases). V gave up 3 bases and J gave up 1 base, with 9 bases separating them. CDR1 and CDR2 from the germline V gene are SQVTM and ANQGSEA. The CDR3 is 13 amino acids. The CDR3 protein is CSVEDEGQETQYF. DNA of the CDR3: TGCAGCGTTGAGGACGAGGGCCAAGAGACCCAGTACTTC.

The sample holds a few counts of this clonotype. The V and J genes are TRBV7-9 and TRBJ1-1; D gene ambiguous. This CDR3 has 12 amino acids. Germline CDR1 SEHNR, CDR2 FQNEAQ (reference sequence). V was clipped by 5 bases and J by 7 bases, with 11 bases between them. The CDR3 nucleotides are TGTGCCAGCAGCCTGGACGTTCTTGAAGCTTTCTTT. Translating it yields CASSLDVLEAFF.

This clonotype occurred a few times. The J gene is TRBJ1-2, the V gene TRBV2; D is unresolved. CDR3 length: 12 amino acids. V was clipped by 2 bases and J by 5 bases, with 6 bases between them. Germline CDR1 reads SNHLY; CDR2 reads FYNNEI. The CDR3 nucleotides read TGTGCCAGCAGTGAATCACGGTATGGCTACACCTTC. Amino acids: CASSESRYGYTF.

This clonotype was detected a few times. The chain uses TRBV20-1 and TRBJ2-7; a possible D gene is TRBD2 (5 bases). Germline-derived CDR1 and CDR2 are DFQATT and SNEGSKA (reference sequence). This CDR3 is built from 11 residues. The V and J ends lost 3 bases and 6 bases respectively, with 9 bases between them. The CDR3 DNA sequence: TGCAGTGCTAGGCGAGGGTTCGAGCAGTACTTC. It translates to CSARRGFEQYF.

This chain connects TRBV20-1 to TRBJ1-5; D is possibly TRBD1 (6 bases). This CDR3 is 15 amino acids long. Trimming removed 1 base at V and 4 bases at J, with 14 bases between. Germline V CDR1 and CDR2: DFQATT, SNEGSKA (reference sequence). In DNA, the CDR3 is TGCAGTGCTAGAGTACCCCAGGGGAGGAATCAGCCCCAGCATTTT. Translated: CSARVPQGRNQPQHF.

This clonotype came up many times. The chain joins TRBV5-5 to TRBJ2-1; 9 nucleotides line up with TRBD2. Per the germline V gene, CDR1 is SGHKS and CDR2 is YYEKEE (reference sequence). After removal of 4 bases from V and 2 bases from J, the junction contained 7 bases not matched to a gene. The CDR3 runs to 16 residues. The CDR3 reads CASSRGLAPAYNEQFF. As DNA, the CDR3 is TGTGCCAGCAGCCGGGGACTAGCCCCTGCCTACAATGAGCAGTTCTTC. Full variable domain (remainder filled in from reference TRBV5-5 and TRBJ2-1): DAGVTQSPTHLIKTRGQQVTLRCSPISGHKSVSWYQQVLGQGPQFIFQYYEKEERGRGNFPDRFSARQFPNYSSELNVNALLLGDSALYLCASSRGLAPAYNEQFFGPGTRLTVL.

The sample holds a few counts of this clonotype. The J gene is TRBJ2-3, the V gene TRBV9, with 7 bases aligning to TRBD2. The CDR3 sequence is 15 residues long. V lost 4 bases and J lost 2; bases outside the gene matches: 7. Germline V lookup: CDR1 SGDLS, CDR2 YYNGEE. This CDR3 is CASSPASGPTDTQYF. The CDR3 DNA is TGTGCCAGCAGCCCCGCTAGCGGCCCCACAGATACGCAGTATTTT.

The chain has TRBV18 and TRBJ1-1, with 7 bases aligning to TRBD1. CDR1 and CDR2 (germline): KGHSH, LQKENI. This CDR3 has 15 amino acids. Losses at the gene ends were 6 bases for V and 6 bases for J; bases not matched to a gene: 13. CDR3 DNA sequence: TGTGCCAGCTCCATGGACAGGTTAGGACTTTCTGAAGCTTTCTTT. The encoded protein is CASSMDRLGLSEAFF.

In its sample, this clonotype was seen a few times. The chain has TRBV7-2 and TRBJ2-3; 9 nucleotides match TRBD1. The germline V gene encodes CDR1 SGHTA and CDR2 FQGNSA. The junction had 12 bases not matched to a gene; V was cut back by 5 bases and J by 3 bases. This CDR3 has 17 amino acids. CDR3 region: CASSPRDRVGSTDTQYF. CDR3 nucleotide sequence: TGTGCCAGCAGCCCCCGGGACAGGGTTGGCTCAACAGATACGCAGTATTTT.

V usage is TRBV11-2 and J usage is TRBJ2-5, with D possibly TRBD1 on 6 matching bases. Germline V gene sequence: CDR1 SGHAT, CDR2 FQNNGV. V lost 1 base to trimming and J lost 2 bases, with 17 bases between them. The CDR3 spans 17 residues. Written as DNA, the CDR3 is TGTGCCAGCAGCTTAGTTTACAGGGTCCCTGATCAAGAGACCCAGTACTTC. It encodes CASSLVYRVPDQETQYF.

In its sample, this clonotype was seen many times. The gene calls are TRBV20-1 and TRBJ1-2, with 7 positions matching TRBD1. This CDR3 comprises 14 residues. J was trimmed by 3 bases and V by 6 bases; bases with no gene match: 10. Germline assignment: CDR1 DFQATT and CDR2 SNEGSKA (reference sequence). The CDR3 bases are TGCAGTGCGGGAGACAGGGCGAAGGACTATGGCTACACCTTC. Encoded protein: CSAGDRAKDYGYTF.

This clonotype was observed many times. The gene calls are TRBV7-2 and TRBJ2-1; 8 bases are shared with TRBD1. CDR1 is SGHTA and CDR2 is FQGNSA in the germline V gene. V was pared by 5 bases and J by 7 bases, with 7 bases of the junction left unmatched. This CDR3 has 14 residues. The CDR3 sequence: CASSDARGPNEQFF. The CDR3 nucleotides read TGTGCCAGCAGCGATGCCAGGGGGCCAAATGAGCAGTTCTTC.

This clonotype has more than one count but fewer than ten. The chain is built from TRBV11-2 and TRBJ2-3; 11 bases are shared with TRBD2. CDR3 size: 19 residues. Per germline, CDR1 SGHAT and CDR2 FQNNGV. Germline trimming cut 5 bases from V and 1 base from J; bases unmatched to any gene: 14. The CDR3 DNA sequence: TGTGCCAGCAGCCAGAATAGCGGGGGGGCCGCTTGGGGCACAGATACGCAGTATTTT. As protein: CASSQNSGGAAWGTDTQYF. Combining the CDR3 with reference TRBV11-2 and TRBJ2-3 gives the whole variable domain EAGVAQSPRYKIIEKRQSVAFWCNPISGHATLYWYQQILGQGPKLLIQFQNNGVVDDSQLPKDRFSAERLKGVDSTLKIQPAKLEDSAVYLCASSQNSGGAAWGTDTQYFGPGTRLTVL.

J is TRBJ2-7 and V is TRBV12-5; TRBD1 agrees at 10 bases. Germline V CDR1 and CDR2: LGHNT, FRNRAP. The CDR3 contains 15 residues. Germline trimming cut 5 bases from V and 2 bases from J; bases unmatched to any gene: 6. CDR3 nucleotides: TGTGCTAGTGGTCCCCGGGACAGGGGAACCTACGAGCAGTACTTC. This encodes CASGPRDRGTYEQYF.

CDR3 sequence (DNA): TGCAGTGCTAGTGGTCGGGGGGCCGACACAGATACGCAGTATTTT. Residues: CSASGRGADTDTQYF. The gene calls are TRBV20-1 and TRBJ2-3, with D possibly being TRBD2 (7 bases). The CDR3 loop spans 15 amino acids. V dropped 3 bases and J dropped 2 bases, with 15 bases sitting between them. Germline V lookup: CDR1 DFQATT, CDR2 SNEGSKA (reference sequence).

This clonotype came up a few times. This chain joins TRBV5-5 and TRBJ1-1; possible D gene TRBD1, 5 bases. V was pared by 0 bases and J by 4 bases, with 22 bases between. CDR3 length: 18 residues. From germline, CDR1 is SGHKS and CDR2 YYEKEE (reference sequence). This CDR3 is CASSLDMGASEGLTEAFF. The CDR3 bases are TGTGCCAGCAGCTTGGACATGGGAGCCTCCGAGGGGCTCACTGAAGCTTTCTTT.

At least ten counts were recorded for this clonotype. CDR3: CSARATYEQYV. CDR3 in DNA: TGCAGTGCTAGGGCAACTTACGAGCAGTACGTC. The rearrangement links TRBV20-1 to TRBJ2-7; D not resolved. V was shortened by 3 bases and J by 4 bases, with 7 bases between the two germline ends. In germline, CDR1 is DFQATT, CDR2 SNEGSKA (reference sequence). The CDR3 loop spans 11 amino acids.

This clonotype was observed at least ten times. The CDR3 region is CASSFGTSGTDTQYF. The CDR3, as DNA: TGTGCCAGCAGCTTCGGGACTAGTGGCACAGATACGCAGTATTTT. The J gene is TRBJ2-3, the V gene TRBV13, with 8 bases fitting TRBD2. The germline gives CDR1 PRHDT, CDR2 FYEKMQ (reference sequence). The CDR3 loop spans 15 amino acids. Germline trimming cut 3 bases from V and 1 base from J; bases unmatched to any gene: 3. Full variable domain (outside the CDR3, taken from reference TRBV13 and TRBJ2-3): AAGVIQSPRHLIKEKRETATLKCYPIPRHDTVYWYQQGPGQDPQFLISFYEKMQSDKGSIPDRFSAQQFSDYHSELNMSSLELGDSALYFCASSFGTSGTDTQYFGPGTRLTVL.

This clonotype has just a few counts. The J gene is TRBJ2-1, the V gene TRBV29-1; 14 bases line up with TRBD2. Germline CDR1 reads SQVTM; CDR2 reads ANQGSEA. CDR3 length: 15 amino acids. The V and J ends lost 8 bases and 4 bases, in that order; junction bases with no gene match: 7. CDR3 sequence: CSLGRTSGGYNEQFF. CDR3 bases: TGCAGCCTGGGGAGGACTAGCGGGGGGTACAATGAGCAGTTCTTC.

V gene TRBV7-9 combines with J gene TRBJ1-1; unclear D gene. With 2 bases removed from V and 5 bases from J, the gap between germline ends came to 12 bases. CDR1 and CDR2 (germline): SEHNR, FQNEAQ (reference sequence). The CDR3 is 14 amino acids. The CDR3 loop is CASSLSPIKTEAFF. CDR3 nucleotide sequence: TGTGCCAGCAGCTTAAGCCCAATAAAAACTGAAGCTTTCTTT.

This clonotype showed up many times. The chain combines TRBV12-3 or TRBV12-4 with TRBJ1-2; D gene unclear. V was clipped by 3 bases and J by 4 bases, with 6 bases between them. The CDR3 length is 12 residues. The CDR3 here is CASSFGSYGYTF. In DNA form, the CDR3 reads TGTGCCAGCAGTTTCGGGAGCTATGGCTACACCTTC.